Below are 21 T cell receptor beta chains sequenced from a single sample in a study of blood T cell repertoires in COVID-19. TCRdb's table, derived via immunoSEQ multiplex PCR, lists solely in-frame clones and lacks some. The sample yields about 230,000 clones, 70% to 90% seen once. Sequenced: peripheral blood. The receptors here all came from a man in his forties with acute or convalescent COVID-19.

Only one count was recorded for this clone. The chain combines TRBV2 with TRBJ2-5, with 11 bases identical to TRBD2. The CDR3 loop spans 18 amino acids. J gave up 1 base and V 7 bases, and 14 bases lay outside the gene matches. Germline lookup yields CDR1 SNHLY and CDR2 FYNNEI. Here the CDR3 reads CASTGTSGMAYPQETQYF. The CDR3 DNA reads as TGTGCCAGCACCGGGACTAGCGGAATGGCCTACCCCCAAGAGACCCAGTACTTC. Variable domain in full (rest from reference TRBV2 and TRBJ2-5): EPEVTQTPSHQVTQMGQEVILRCVPISNHLYFYWYRQILGQKVEFLVSFYNNEISEKSEIFDDQFSVERPDGSNFTLKIRSTKLEDSAMYFCASTGTSGMAYPQETQYFGPGTRLLVL.

The J gene is TRBJ2-7, the V gene TRBV15; 7 bases are shared with TRBD2. Trimming took 4 bases from V and 12 from J; bases not matched to a gene: 9. Germline CDR1 LNHNV, CDR2 YYDKDF (reference sequence). The CDR3 has 12 residues. The CDR3 reads CATSTLGGVPYF. Here the CDR3 DNA reads TGTGCCACCAGCACTCTGGGGGGGGTGCCGTACTTC.

The rearrangement joins TRBV27 to TRBJ2-7; 7 positions match TRBD1. CDR3 size: 15 residues. V lost 0 bases to trimming and J lost 2 bases; unmatched junction nucleotides: 4. CDR1 is MNHEY and CDR2 is SMNVEV in the germline V gene (reference sequence). The CDR3 loop is CASSLSKGAAYEQYF. Written as DNA, the CDR3 is TGTGCCAGCAGTTTATCGAAGGGGGCGGCCTACGAGCAGTACTTC.

This clone is a singleton in its sample. In DNA, the CDR3 is TGTGCCAGTAGTATCAACGGGAATTCACCCCTCCACTTT. Protein sequence: CASSINGNSPLHF. This chain connects TRBV19 to TRBJ1-6, with D hard to call. V was shortened by 3 bases and J by 7 bases, with 7 bases between the two germline ends. The CDR3 sequence is 13 residues long. Looked up from germline, CDR1 is LNHDA and CDR2 is SQIVND (reference sequence).

V and J are TRBV29-1 and TRBJ1-1; no firm D call. This CDR3 has 12 residues. The V gene lost 3 bases and the J gene lost 7 bases, with 12 bases spanning the gap. The germline V gene has CDR1 SQVTM and CDR2 ANQGSEA. The CDR3 DNA follows: TGCAGCGTTGAGGGAGGTGGTAATGAAGCTTTCTTT. Its translation: CSVEGGGNEAFF.

This sequence joins TRBV6-5 and TRBJ1-4; D remains unclear. The CDR3 has 15 amino acids. The V end was cut by 0 bases, the J end by 4 bases, with 9 bases between. Germline-derived CDR1 and CDR2 are MNHEY and SVGAGI. In nucleotides, the CDR3 is TGTGCCAGCAGTTACTCGCGAGGTATTAATGAAAAACTGTTTTTT. It translates to CASSYSRGINEKLFF.

The V call is TRBV5-6, the J call TRBJ2-1; TRBD1 aligns across 7 bases. CDR1 and CDR2 (germline): SGHDT, YYEEEE. The CDR3 is made up of 14 amino acids. The ends lost 1 base at V and 3 bases at J; junction bases unmatched: 1. Written as DNA, the CDR3 is TGTGCCAGCAGCTTGCCAGGGGGCTACAATGAGCAGTTCTTC. It codes for CASSLPGGYNEQFF.

The chain carries TRBV25-1 and TRBJ2-7, with D maybe TRBD1 (6 bases). V was pared by 6 bases and J by 1 base, with 10 bases between. Looked up from germline, CDR1 is MGHDK and CDR2 is SYGVNS. This CDR3 is built from 13 residues. The CDR3 here is CASSRGGSYEQYF. CDR3 nucleotide sequence: TGTGCCAGCAGCCGAGGGGGATCCTACGAGCAGTACTTC.

In the case of this clone: Other DNA sequences in this sample translate to the same CDR3. The CDR3 DNA reads as TGTGCCAGCAGCTTAGGCAGACAAGAGACCCAGTACTTC. It encodes CASSLGRQETQYF. The rearrangement uses TRBV11-2 and TRBJ2-5, with no clear D. The V end was cut by 1 base, the J end by 2 bases, with 5 bases between. The CDR3 is 13 amino acids. CDR1 and CDR2 (germline): SGHAT, FQNNGV.

The chain carries TRBV20-1 and TRBJ2-2; tentatively, D is TRBD1 (6 bases). This CDR3 comprises 14 residues. V lost 3 bases, J lost 7 bases, and 15 bases lay in between. CDR1 and CDR2 (germline): DFQATT, SNEGSKA (reference sequence). CDR3 residues: CSASSGRTDGELFF. The CDR3 region has the DNA TGCAGTGCTAGTTCCGGCAGGACAGACGGGGAGCTGTTTTTT.

The chain carries TRBV7-3 and TRBJ1-6; D unclear. CDR1 and CDR2 (germline): SGHTA, FQGTGA. V lost 0 bases to trimming and J lost 8 bases, with 8 bases between them. The CDR3 extends over 14 amino acids. Written as DNA, the CDR3 is TGTGCCAGCAGCTTAACCGTGAGGGATTCACCCCTCCACTTT. Encoded protein: CASSLTVRDSPLHF.

This chain connects TRBV11-2 to TRBJ2-7; TRBD2 is a possible D gene (5 bases). V was trimmed by 5 bases and J by 1 base, leaving 21 bases between them. The length of the CDR3 is 17 residues. Germline CDR1 and CDR2: SGHAT and FQNNGV. The CDR3 region has the DNA TGTGCCAGCAGCCCTAATCTGGGGAGCCGGCCTTCCTACGAGCAGTACTTC. Translating it yields CASSPNLGSRPSYEQYF.

The genes are TRBV18 and TRBJ2-7, with TRBD1 matching over 9 bases. The J segment lost 0 bases and the V segment lost 3 bases, leaving 3 bases of the junction unmatched. The V gene's germline CDR1 is KGHSH and CDR2 LQKENI. The CDR3 extends over 15 amino acids. This chain's CDR3 is CASSPGTGPSYEQYF. CDR3 nucleotide sequence: TGTGCCAGCTCACCTGGGACAGGGCCCTCCTACGAGCAGTACTTC.

The chain employs TRBV3-1 (or the pseudogene TRBV3-2) and TRBJ1-2; 7 bases line up with TRBD1. This CDR3 is built from 14 residues. Trimming cost V 2 bases and J 5 bases; bases outside gene matches: 5. From germline, CDR1 is LGHDT and CDR2 YNNKEL (reference sequence). The CDR3 spells CASSQTGERYGYTF. The CDR3 DNA follows: TGTGCCAGCAGCCAAACAGGGGAACGGTATGGCTACACCTTC.

The chain is built from TRBV5-5 and TRBJ2-2; 10 bases map to TRBD2. V dropped 6 bases and J dropped 6; count of bases not matched to a gene: 11. CDR3 length: 16 amino acids. CDR1 and CDR2 from the germline V gene are SGHKS and YYEKEE (reference sequence). Here the CDR3 reads CASISQLAGLSGELFF. The CDR3 nucleotides are TGTGCCAGCATCTCCCAACTAGCGGGGCTATCCGGGGAGCTGTTTTTT.

This chain uses TRBV6-5 with TRBJ1-2, with unresolved D. This CDR3 is 13 amino acids long. CDR1 is MNHEY and CDR2 is SVGAGI in the germline V gene. Deletions cut 8 bases from V and 8 bases from J, with 18 bases between. CDR3 residues: CASAPAGYRGYTF. The CDR3 nucleotides read TGTGCCAGCGCCCCGGCGGGTTATAGAGGCTACACCTTC.

This clone turned up a few times. The genes are TRBV27 and TRBJ2-7; 14 bases map to TRBD2. The trim removed 4 bases at V and 2 bases at J, leaving 25 bases unmatched. Germline V CDR1 and CDR2: MNHEY, SMNVEV (reference sequence). The CDR3 has 23 amino acids. CDR3 bases: TGTGCCAGCAGTTCCCATCATCCTTGGACTAGCGGGGGGAATACAAACGTACCCTACGAGCAGTACTTC. It encodes CASSSHHPWTSGGNTNVPYEQYF.

The J gene is TRBJ1-2, the V gene TRBV2; D is unclear. The V end lost 6 bases, the J end lost 1 base, and 12 bases lay between the germline ends. Per germline, CDR1 SNHLY and CDR2 FYNNEI. This CDR3 has 14 residues. This CDR3 is CASRKYQDNYGYTF. The CDR3 bases are TGTGCCAGCAGAAAATATCAGGATAACTATGGCTACACCTTC.

J is TRBJ1-5 and V is TRBV28, with unresolved D. The CDR3 has 14 amino acids. Trimming removed 7 bases at V and 0 bases at J, with 10 bases between. Germline V gene lookup returns CDR1 MDHEN and CDR2 SYDVKM. The CDR3 DNA sequence: TGTGCCAGCACCCGGTCCTATAGCAATCAGCCCCAGCATTTT. Protein product: CASTRSYSNQPQHF.

The chain links TRBV9 to TRBJ2-5, with no clear D. V was clipped by 4 bases and J by 2 bases, with 12 bases between them. Looked up from germline, CDR1 is SGDLS and CDR2 is YYNGEE. This CDR3 contains 14 residues. CDR3 in amino acids: CASSLNEAQETQYF. CDR3 nucleotide sequence: TGTGCCAGCAGCCTGAATGAAGCGCAAGAGACCCAGTACTTC.

This clone has just a few counts. This rearrangement joins TRBV7-3 to TRBJ1-1; D is possibly TRBD1 (6 bases). The CDR3 length is 16 residues. Germline V lookup: CDR1 SGHTA, CDR2 FQGTGA. Trimming removed 0 bases at V and 0 bases at J, with 11 bases between. DNA for the CDR3: TGTGCCAGCAGCTTAACCCCGGACAGCATGAACACTGAAGCTTTCTTT. It yields the protein CASSLTPDSMNTEAFF.